Below are 13 T cell receptor beta chains sequenced from a single sample in a study of regulatory T cells in long-lasting Graves disease. Noted time point: persistent/refractory GD, antithyroid drugs over 5 years with positive TRAb. With RNA extracted from PBMCs as input, the TCR library was made. Arm-PCR of CDR3 regions and iRepertoire HTBI primers were the basis on which TCR beta libraries were built. TCRdb used MiXCR to reprocess the multiplex PCR reads, holding one entry per CDR3 protein. Of about 400,000 distinct CDR3 sequences in the sample, less than 25% were seen once. The sample here was peripheral blood mononuclear cells (PBMCs), taken when the disease was refractory, from a patient treated with antithyroid drugs. The origin of the receptors is a female donor with Graves disease.

This clonotype was detected a few times. This chain uses TRBV5-1 with TRBJ2-7; 9 bases agree with TRBD2. Germline CDR1 is SGHRS and CDR2 is YFSETQ. The CDR3 loop spans 17 amino acids. Germline trimming cut 0 bases from V and 2 bases from J; bases unmatched to any gene: 9. The CDR3: CASSLEPQLAGPYEQYF. For the CDR3, the DNA is TGCGCCAGCAGCTTGGAGCCCCAACTAGCGGGTCCCTACGAGCAGTACTTC.

The table lists this clonotype with many counts. This chain joins TRBV27 and TRBJ2-5, with 7 positions matching TRBD2. CDR3 length: 15 residues. Germline CDR1 and CDR2: MNHEY and SMNVEV (reference sequence). The V segment lost 3 bases and the J segment 2 bases; nucleotides outside the gene matches: 6. In DNA, the CDR3 is TGTGCCAGCAGTTTCGGTCTAGCGGTACAAGAGACCCAGTACTTC. It encodes CASSFGLAVQETQYF.

Only one count was recorded for this clonotype. This chain connects TRBV20-1 to TRBJ2-7; D may be TRBD1 (5 bases). The germline CDR1 and CDR2 sequences are DFQATT and SNEGSKA (reference sequence). The CDR3 is 13 residues long. V lost 3 bases and J lost 6, with 15 bases in between. The CDR3 loop reads CSARDISVVEQYF. CDR3 DNA: TGCAGTGCTAGGGACATATCTGTAGTCGAGCAGTACTTC.

The CDR3 region is CASSLAGQITDTQYF. CDR3 in DNA: TGTGCCAGCAGTTTGGCAGGCCAGATCACAGATACGCAGTATTTT. The chain combines TRBV12-3 or TRBV12-4 with TRBJ2-3; D is unclear. The ends were cut back, 3 bases at V and 2 bases at J, with 12 bases in the middle. The CDR3 extends over 15 amino acids.

The gene calls are TRBV7-6 and TRBJ2-7; D possibly corresponds to TRBD1 (5 bases). Trimming removed 2 bases at V and 6 bases at J, with 11 bases between. CDR3 length: 13 residues. Germline CDR1 SGHVS, CDR2 FNYEAQ. CDR3: CASSLIRASEQYF. The CDR3, as DNA: TGTGCCAGCAGCTTAATCAGGGCAAGCGAGCAGTACTTC.

This clonotype was observed many times. The chain is built from TRBV2 and TRBJ1-2; perhaps TRBD1 as D (5 bases). CDR3 length: 13 amino acids. Germline V CDR1 and CDR2: SNHLY, FYNNEI. V lost 6 bases and J 4 bases, leaving 12 bases between the germline ends. CDR3 coding DNA: TGTGCCAGCAGCCGGGACTCCCCCTATGGCTACACCTTC. Translation gives CASSRDSPYGYTF.

The chain is built from TRBV12-3 or TRBV12-4 and TRBJ1-1; 9 positions match TRBD1. V shed 5 bases, J shed 4 bases, and the junction held 14 bases outside the gene matches. The CDR3 is 17 amino acids. CDR3 loop: CASSPNPGQGGSTEAFF. The CDR3 nucleotides read TGTGCCAGCAGTCCCAATCCGGGACAGGGAGGAAGCACTGAAGCTTTCTTT.

This rearrangement joins TRBV15 to TRBJ1-1; 12 nucleotides match TRBD1. The CDR3 contains 17 residues. After removal of 5 bases from V and 1 base from J, the junction contained 8 bases not matched to a gene. Looked up from germline, CDR1 is LNHNV and CDR2 is YYDKDF (reference sequence). The CDR3 bases are TGTGCCACCAGCGACCGGGACAGGGGGCTTCCGAACACTGAAGCTTTCTTT. Its translation is CATSDRDRGLPNTEAFF.

This clonotype was counted only a few times. CDR3 DNA: TGCAGTGCGCCCGGGGCTTTCTTT. Translated, it gives CSAPGAFF. The chain uses TRBV20-1 and TRBJ1-1; D uncertain. This CDR3 region has 8 residues. CDR1 is DFQATT and CDR2 is SNEGSKA in the germline V gene (reference sequence). V lost 6 bases, J lost 11 bases, and 7 bases lay in between.

Worth noting for this clonotype: A clone one base away is much larger, so this may be a read error. The conserved closing phenylalanine or tryptophan is absent in this CDR3, likely reflecting a read error. The chain joins TRBV6-1 to TRBJ1-5; 11 bases match TRBD1. The V segment lost 5 bases and the J segment 1 base; nucleotides outside the gene matches: 1. This CDR3 spans 15 amino acids. Germline-derived CDR1 and CDR2 are MNHNS and SASEGT. The DNA of the CDR3 is TGTGCCAGCAGTCGGGACAGGGGGAGCAATCAGCCCCAGCATTCT. Protein sequence: CASSRDRGSNQPQHS.

This clonotype has more than one count but fewer than ten. CDR3: CASSADRAYNSPLHF. The CDR3 bases are TGTGCCAGCAGCGCGGACAGGGCTTATAATTCACCCCTCCACTTT. This chain joins TRBV7-2 and TRBJ1-6; 8 positions match TRBD1. Germline V CDR1 and CDR2: SGHTA, FQGNSA. The V segment lost 5 bases and the J segment 4 bases; nucleotides outside the gene matches: 4. This CDR3 has 15 residues.

This clonotype has at least ten counts. This chain uses TRBV2 with TRBJ2-5; D remains ambiguous. CDR3 length equals 12 residues. V dropped 6 bases and J dropped 5 bases, with 10 bases sitting between them. Germline lookup yields CDR1 SNHLY and CDR2 FYNNEI. This chain's CDR3 is CASSGPAETQYF. CDR3 sequence (DNA): TGTGCCAGCAGCGGGCCGGCGGAGACCCAGTACTTC.

This clonotype was seen ten or more times. The chain employs TRBV6-5 and TRBJ2-5; D possibly matches TRBD1 or TRBD2 (6 bases each). The germline V and J ends were trimmed by 2 bases and 5 bases, with 12 bases remaining between them. This CDR3 contains 14 residues. Germline loops: CDR1 MNHEY, CDR2 SVGAGI. The CDR3 DNA is TGTGCCAGCAGTTACGGGGGGCCCGGTGAGACCCAGTACTTC. This sequence encodes CASSYGGPGETQYF.